Described below is a single T cell receptor beta chain sequence and its context. V lost 4 bases and J lost 2, with 12 bases in between. The CDR3 runs 14 residues. Germline-derived CDR1 and CDR2 are SGHNT and YYREEE (reference sequence). Primed by a sample-barcoded 5' primer and a J-beta primer mix, a second PCR proceeded for about 6 to 11 cycles. TCRdb reprocessed the 5' RACE reads via MiXCR and lists one record per CDR3 protein. The sample consists of 1.5 million to 2 million distinct CDR3 sequences, 30% to 35% of them appearing once. The entry originates in a study of blood T cells in healthy people across ages.

The sample comprised blood. This rearrangement joins TRBV5-4 to TRBJ1-2; D may be TRBD1 (6 bases). This TCR derives from a woman between 25 and 40 years old in good health. CDR3 loop: CASSRPQGNYGYTF. The CDR3 DNA reads as TGTGCCAGCAGCCGCCCCCAGGGGAACTATGGCTACACCTTC.